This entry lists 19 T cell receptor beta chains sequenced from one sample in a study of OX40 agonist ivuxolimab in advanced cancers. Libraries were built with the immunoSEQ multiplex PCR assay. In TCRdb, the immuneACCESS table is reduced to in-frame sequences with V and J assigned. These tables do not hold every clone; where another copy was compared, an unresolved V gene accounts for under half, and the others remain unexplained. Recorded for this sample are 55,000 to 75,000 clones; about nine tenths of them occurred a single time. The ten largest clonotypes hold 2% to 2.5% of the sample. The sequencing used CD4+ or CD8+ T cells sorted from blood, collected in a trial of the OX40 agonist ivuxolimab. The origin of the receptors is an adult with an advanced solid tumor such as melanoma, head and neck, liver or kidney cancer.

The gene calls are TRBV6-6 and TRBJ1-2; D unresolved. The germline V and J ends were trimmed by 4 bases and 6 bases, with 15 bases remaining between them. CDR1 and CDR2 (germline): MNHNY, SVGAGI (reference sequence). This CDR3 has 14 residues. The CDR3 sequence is CASSSSGPLDGYTF. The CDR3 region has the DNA TGTGCCAGCAGTTCATCCGGTCCACTTGATGGCTACACCTTC.

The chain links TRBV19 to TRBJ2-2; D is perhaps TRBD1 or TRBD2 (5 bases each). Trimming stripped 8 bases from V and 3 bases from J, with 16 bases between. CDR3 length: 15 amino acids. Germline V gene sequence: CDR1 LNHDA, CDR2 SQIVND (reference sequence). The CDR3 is CASGTIGTDTGELFF. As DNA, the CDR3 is TGTGCCAGTGGGACGATCGGGACGGACACCGGGGAGCTGTTTTTT.

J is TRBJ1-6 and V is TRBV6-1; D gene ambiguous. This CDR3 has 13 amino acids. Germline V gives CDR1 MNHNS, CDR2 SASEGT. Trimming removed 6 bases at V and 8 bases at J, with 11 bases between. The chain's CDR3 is CASSKDGDSPLHF. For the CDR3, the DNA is TGTGCCAGCAGCAAGGACGGAGATTCACCCCTCCACTTT.

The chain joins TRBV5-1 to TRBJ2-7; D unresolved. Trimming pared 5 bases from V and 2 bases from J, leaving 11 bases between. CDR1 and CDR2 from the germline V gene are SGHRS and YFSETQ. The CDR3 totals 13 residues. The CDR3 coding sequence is TGCGCCAGCAGGAAGGAGAATCCCTACGAGCAGTACTTC. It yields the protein CASRKENPYEQYF.

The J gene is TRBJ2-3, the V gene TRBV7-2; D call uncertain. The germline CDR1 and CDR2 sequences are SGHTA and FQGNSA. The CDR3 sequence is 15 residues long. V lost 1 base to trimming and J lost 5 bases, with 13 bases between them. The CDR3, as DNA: TGTGCCAGCAGCTTAGGGACCACTTGGGGAGATACGCAGTATTTT. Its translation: CASSLGTTWGDTQYF.

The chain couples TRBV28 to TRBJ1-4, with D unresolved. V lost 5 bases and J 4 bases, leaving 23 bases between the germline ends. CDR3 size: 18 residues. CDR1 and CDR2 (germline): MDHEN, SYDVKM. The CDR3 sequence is CASSPPKRSGFYNEKLFF. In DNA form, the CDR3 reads TGTGCCAGCAGTCCTCCCAAGCGGTCGGGGTTCTATAATGAAAAACTGTTTTTT. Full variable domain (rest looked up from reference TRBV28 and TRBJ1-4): DVKVTQSSRYLVKRTGEKVFLECVQDMDHENMFWYRQDPGLGLRLIYFSYDVKMKEKGDIPEGYSVSREKKERFSLILESASTNQTSMYLCASSPPKRSGFYNEKLFFGSGTQLSVL.

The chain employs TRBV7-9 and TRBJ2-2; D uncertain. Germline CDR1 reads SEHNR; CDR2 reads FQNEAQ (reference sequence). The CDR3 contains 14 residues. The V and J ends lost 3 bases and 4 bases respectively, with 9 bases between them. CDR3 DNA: TGTGCCAGCAGCTTTACAGATCTCACCGGGGAGCTGTTTTTT. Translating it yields CASSFTDLTGELFF.

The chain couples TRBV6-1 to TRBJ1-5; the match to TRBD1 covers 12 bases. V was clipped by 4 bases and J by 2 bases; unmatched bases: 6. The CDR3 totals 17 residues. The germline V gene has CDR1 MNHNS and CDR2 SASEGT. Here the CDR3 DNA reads TGTGCCAGCAGTGGAGGGACAGGGGGCGCGGGCAATCAGCCCCAGCATTTT. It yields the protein CASSGGTGGAGNQPQHF.

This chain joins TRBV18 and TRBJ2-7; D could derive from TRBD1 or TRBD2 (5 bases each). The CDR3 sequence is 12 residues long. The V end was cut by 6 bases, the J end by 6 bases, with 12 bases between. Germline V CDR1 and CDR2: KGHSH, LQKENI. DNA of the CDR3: TGTGCCAGCTCGGGGGACGGTCGCGAGCAGTACTTC. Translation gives CASSGDGREQYF.

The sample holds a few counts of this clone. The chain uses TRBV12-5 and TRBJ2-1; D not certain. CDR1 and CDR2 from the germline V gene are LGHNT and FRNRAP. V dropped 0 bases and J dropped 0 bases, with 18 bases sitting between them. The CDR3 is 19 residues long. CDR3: CASGLVPLLREYSYNEQFF. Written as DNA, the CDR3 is TGTGCTAGTGGTTTGGTACCTCTTCTTAGGGAATACTCCTACAATGAGCAGTTCTTC.

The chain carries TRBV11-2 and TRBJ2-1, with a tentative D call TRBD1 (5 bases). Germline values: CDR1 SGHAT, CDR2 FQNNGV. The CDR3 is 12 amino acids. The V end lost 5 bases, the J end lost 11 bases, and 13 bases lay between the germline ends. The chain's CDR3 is CASSPRRAKQFF. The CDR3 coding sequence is TGTGCCAGCAGCCCCCGCAGGGCAAAGCAGTTCTTC.

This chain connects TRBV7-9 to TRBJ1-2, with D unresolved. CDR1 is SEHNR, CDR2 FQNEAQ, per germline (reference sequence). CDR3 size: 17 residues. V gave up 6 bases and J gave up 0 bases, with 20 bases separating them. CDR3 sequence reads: CASSRTGAAGPNYGYTF. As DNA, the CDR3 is TGTGCCAGCAGTAGGACGGGCGCCGCCGGGCCTAACTATGGCTACACCTTC.

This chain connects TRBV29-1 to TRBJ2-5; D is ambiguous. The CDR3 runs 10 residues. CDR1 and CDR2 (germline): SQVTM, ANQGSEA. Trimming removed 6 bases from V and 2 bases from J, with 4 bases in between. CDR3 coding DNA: TGCAGCGTCGGTCAAGAGACCCAGTACTTC. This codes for CSVGQETQYF. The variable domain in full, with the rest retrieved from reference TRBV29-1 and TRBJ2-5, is SAVISQKPSRDICQRGTSLTIQCQVDSQVTMMFWYRQQPGQSLTLIATANQGSEATYESGFVIDKFPISRPNLTFSTLTVSNMSPEDSSIYLCSVGQETQYFGPGTRLLVL.

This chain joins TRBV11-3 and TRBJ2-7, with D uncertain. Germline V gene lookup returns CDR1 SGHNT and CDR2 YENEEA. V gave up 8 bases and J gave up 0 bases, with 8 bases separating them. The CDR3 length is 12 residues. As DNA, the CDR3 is TGTGCCAGCCGGAAGAGCTCCTACGAGCAGTACTTC. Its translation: CASRKSSYEQYF.

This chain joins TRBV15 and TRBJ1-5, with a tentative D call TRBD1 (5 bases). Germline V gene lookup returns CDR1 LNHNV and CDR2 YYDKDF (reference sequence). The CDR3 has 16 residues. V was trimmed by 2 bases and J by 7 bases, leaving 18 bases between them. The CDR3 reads CATSRILGALQQPQHF. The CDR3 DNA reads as TGTGCCACCAGCAGAATACTCGGGGCTTTGCAACAGCCCCAGCATTTT.

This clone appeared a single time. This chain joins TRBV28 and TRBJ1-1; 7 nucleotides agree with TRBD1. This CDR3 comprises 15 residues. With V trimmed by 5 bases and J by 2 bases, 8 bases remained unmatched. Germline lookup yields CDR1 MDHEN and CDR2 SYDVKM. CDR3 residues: CASSGPGQINTEAFF. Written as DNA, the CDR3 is TGTGCCAGCAGTGGTCCGGGACAGATTAACACTGAAGCTTTCTTT.

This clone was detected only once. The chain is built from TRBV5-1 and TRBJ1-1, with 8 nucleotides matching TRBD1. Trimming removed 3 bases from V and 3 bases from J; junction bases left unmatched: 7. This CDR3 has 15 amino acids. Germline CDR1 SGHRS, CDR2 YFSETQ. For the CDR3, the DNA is TGCGCCAGCAGCTGGGTGATGACAGGGGACACTGAAGCTTTCTTT. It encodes CASSWVMTGDTEAFF.

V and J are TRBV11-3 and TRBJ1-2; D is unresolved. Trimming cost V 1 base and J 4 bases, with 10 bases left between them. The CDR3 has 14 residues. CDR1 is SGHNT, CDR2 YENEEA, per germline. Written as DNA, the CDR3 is TGTGCCAGCAGCTTAGGGCCGACCCGCTATGGCTACACCTTC. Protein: CASSLGPTRYGYTF.

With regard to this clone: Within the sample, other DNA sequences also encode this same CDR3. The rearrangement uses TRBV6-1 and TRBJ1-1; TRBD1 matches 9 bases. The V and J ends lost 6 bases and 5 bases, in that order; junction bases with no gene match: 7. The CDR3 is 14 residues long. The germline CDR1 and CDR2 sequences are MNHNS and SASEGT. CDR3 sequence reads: CASSLDRGGTEAFF. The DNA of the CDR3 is TGTGCCAGCAGCCTGGACAGGGGTGGGACTGAAGCTTTCTTT.